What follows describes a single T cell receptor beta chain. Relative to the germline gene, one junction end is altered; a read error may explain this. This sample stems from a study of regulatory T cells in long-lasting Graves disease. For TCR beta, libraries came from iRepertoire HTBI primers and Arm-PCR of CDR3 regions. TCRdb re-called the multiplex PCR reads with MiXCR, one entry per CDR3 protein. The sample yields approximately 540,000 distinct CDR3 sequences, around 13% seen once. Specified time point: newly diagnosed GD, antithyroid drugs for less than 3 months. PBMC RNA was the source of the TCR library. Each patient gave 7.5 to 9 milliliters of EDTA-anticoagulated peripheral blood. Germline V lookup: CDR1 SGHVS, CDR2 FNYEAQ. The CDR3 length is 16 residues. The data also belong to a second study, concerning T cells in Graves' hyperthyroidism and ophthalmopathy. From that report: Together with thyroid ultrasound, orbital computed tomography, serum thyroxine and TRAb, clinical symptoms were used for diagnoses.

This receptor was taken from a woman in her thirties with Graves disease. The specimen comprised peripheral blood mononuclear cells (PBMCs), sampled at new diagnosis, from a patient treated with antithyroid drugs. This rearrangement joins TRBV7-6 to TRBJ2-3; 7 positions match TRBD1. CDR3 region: CANSTGQVILGDTQYF. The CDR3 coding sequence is TGCGCCAACAGCACCGGACAGGTCATTTTGGGAGATACGCAGTATTTT.